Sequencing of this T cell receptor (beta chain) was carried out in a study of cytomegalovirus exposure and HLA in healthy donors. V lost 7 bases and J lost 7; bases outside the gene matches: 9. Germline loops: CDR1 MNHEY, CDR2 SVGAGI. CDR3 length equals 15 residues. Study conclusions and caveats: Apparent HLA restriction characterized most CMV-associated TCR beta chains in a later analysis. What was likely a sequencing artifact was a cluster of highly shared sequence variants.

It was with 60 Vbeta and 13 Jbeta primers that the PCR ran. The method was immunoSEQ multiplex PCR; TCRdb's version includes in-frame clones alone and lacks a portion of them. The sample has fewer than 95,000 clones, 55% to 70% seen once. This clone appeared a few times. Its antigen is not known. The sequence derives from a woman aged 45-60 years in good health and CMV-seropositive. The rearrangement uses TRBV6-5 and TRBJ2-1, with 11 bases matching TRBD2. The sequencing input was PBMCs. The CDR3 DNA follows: TGTGCCAGCACCGTTAGCGGGGGGGTCGGTAATGAGCAGTTCTTC. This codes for CASTVSGGVGNEQFF.